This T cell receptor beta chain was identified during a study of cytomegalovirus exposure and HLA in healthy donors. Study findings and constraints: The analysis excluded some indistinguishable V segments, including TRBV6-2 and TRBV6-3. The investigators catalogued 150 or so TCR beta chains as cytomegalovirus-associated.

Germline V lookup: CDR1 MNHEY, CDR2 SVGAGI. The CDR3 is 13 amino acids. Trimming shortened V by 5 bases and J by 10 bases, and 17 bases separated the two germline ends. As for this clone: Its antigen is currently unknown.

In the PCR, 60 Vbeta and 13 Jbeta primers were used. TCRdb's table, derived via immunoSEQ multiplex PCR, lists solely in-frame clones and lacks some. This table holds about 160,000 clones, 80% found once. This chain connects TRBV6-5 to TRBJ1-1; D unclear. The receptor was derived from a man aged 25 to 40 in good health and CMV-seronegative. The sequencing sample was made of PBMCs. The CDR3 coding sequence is TGTGCCAGCAGTCCCGTCTCTCCTCCCGGAGCTTTCTTT. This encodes CASSPVSPPGAFF.